This entry concerns a single TCR beta chain. This record belongs to a study of blood T cells in healthy people across ages. Primers used in a second PCR of roughly 6 to 11 cycles were a sample-barcoded 5' primer and a J-beta primer mix. TCRdb re-called the 5' RACE reads through MiXCR, storing one row per CDR3 protein. The repertoire consists of 1.4 million or so distinct CDR3 sequences, with approximately 43% occurring once and the leading ten covering approximately 4%. V was clipped by 4 bases and J by 3 bases; unmatched bases: 8. The germline gives CDR1 SEHNR, CDR2 FQNEAQ (reference sequence). The CDR3 is 15 residues long.

The chain recombines TRBV7-9 with TRBJ2-7; TRBD1 aligns across 8 bases. The TCR sequence derives from a woman younger than 35 in good health. Sequenced input: blood. CDR3 region: CASSSSPGGFYEQYF. In DNA, the CDR3 is TGTGCCAGCAGCTCAAGCCCAGGGGGCTTCTACGAGCAGTACTTC.